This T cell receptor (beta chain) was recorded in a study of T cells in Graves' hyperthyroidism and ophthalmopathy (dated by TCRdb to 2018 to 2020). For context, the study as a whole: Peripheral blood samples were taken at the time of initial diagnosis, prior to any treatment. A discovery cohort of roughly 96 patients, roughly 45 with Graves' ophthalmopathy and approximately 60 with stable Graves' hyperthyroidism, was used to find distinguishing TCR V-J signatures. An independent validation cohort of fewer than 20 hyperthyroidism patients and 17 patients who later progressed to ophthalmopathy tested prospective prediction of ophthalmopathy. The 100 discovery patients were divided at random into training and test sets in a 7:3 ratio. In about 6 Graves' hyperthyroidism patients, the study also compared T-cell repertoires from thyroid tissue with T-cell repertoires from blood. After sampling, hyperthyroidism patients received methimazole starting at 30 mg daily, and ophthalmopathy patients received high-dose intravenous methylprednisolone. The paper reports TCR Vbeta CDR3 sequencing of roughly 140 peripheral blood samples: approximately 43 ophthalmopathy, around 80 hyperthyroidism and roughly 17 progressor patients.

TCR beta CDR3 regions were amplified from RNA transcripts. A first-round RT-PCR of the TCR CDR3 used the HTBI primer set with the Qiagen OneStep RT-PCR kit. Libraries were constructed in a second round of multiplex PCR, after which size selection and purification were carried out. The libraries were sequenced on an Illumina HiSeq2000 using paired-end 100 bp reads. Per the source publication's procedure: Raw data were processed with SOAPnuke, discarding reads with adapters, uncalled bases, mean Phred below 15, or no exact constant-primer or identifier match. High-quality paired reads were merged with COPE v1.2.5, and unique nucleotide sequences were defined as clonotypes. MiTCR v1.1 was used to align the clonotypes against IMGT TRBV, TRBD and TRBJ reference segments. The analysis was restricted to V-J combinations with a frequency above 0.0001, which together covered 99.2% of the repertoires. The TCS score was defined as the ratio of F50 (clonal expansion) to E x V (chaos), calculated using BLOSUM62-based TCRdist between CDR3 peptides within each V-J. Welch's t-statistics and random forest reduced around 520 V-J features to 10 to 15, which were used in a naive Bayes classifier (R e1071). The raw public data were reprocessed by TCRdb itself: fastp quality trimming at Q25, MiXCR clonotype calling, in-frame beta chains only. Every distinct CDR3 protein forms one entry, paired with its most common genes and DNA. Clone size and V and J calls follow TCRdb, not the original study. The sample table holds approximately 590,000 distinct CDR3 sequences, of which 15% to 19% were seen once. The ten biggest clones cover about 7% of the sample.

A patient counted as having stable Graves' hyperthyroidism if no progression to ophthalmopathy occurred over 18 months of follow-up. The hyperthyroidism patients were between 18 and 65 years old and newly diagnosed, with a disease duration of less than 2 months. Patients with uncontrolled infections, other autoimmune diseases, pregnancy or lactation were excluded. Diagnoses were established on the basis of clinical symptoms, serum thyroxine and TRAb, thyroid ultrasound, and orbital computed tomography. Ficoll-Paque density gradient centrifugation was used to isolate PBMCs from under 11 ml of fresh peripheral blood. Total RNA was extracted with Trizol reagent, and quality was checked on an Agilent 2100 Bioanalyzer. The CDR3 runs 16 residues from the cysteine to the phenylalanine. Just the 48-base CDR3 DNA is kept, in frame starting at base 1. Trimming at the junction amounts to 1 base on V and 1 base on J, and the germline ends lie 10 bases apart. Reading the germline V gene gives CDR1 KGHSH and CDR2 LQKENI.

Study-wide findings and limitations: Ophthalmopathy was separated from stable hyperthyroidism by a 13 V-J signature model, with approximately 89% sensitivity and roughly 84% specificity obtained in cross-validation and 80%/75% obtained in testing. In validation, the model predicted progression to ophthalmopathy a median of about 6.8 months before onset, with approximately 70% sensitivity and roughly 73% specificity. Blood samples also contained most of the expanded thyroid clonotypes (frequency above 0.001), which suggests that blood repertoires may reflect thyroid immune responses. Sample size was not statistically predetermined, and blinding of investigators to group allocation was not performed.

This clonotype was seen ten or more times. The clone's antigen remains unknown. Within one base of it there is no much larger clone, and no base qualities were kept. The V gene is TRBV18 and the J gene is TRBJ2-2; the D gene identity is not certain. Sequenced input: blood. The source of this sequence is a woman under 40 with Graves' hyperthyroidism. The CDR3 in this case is CASSPLYQQNTGELFF. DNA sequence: TGTGCCAGCTCACCACTGTATCAGCAGAACACCGGGGAGCTGTTTTTT.